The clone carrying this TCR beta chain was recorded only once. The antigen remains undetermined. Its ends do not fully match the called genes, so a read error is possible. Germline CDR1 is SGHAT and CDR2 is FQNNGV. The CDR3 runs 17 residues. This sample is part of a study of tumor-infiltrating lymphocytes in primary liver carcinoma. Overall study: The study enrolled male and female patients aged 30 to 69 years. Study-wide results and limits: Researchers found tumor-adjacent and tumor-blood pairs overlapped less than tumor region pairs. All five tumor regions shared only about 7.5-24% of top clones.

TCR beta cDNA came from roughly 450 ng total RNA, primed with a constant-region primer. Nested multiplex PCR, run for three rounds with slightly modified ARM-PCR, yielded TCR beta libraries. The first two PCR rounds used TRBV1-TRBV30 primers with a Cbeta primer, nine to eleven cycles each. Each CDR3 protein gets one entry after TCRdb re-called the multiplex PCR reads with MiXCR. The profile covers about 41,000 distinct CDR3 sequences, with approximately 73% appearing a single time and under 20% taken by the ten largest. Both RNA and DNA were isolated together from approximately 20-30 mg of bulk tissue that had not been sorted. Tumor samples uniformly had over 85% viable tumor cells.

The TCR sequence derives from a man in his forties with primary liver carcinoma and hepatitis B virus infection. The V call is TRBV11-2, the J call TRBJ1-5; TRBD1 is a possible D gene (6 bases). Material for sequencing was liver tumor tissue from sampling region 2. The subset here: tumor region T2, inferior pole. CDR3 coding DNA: TGTGCCAACAGCTTAGTAGGGGTAACAGGGAACGATCAGCCCCAGCATTTT. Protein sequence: CANSLVGVTGNDQPQHF.